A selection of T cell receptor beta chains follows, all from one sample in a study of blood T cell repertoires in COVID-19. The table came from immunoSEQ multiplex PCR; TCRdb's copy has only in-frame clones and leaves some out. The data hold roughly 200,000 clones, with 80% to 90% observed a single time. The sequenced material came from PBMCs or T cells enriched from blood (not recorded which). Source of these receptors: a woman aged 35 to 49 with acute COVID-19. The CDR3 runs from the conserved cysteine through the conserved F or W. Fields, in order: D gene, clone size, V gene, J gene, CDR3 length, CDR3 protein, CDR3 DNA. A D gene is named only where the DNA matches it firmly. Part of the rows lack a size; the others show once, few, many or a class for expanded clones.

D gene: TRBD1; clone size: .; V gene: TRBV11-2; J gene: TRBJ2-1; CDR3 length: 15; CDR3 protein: CASSRTGSTNNEQFF; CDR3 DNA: TGTGCCAGCAGCCGGACAGGGTCAACTAACAATGAGCAGTTCTTC
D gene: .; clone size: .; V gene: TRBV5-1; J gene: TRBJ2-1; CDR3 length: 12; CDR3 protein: CASSLGAHEQFF; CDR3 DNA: TGCGCCAGCAGCTTGGGCGCACATGAGCAGTTCTTC
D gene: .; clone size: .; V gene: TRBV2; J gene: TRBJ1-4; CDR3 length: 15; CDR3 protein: CASRKEVATNEKLFF; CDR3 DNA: TGTGCCAGCAGAAAAGAGGTCGCAACTAATGAAAAACTGTTTTTT
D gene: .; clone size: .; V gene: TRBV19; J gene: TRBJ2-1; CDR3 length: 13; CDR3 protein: CASMEENYNEQFF; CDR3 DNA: TGTGCCAGTATGGAGGAAAACTACAATGAGCAGTTCTTC
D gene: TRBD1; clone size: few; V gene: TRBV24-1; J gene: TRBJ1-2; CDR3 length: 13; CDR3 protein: CATKGQGASGYTF; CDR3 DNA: TGTGCCACCAAGGGACAGGGGGCTTCTGGCTACACCTTC
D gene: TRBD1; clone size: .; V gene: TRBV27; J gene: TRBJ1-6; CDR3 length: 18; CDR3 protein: CASSFGTGLSSYNSPLHF; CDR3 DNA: TGTGCCAGCAGTTTCGGGACAGGATTAAGCTCCTATAATTCACCCCTCCACTTT
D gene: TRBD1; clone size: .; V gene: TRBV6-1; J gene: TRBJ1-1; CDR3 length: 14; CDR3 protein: CASSEGQGFTEAFF; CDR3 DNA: TGTGCCAGCAGTGAGGGACAGGGGTTCACTGAAGCTTTCTTT
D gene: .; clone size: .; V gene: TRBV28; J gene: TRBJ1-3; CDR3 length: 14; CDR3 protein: CASSPPRRGNTIYF; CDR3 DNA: TGTGCCAGCAGCCCCCCCAGGCGTGGAAACACCATATATTTT
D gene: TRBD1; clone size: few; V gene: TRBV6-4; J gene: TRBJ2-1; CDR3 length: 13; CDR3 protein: CASSEQGNNEQFF; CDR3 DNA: TGTGCCAGCAGTGAACAGGGGAACAATGAGCAGTTCTTC
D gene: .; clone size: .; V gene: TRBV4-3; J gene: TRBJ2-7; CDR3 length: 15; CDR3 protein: CASSQDAGFSYEQYF; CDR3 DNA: TGCGCCAGCAGCCAAGATGCGGGTTTCTCCTACGAGCAGTACTTC
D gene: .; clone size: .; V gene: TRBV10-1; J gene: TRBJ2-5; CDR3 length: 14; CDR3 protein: CASSDLLDKETQYF; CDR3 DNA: TGCGCCAGCAGTGACCTCCTAGATAAAGAGACCCAGTACTTC
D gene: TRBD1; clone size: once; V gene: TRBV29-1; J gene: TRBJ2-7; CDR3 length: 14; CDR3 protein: CSATGQENSYEQYF; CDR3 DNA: TGCAGCGCCACGGGACAGGAAAACTCCTACGAGCAGTACTTC
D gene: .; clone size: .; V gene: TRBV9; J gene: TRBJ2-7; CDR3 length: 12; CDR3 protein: CASSGGGSGQYF; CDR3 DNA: TGTGCCAGCAGCGGAGGGGGTTCGGGGCAGTACTTC
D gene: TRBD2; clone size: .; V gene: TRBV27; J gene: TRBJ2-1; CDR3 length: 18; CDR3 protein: CASSSETFSGSAHNEQFF; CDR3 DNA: TGTGCCAGCAGTTCGGAAACGTTTAGCGGGAGCGCTCACAATGAGCAGTTCTTC
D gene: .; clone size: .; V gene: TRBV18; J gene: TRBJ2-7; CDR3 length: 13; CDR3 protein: CASSPSWSYEQYF; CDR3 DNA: TGTGCCAGCTCACCATCGTGGAGCTACGAGCAGTACTTC
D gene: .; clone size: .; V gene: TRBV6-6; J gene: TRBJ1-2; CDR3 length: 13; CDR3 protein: CASRITGNYGYTF; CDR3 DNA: TGTGCCAGCAGGATTACAGGGAACTATGGCTACACCTTC
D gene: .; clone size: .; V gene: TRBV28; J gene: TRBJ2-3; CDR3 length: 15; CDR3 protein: CASSLGGKHTDTQYF; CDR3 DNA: TGTGCCAGCAGTTTGGGAGGAAAACACACAGATACGCAGTATTTT
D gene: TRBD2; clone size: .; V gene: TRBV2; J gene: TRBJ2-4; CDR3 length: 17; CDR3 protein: CASSEGTSGGAKNIQYF; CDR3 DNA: TGTGCCAGCAGTGAAGGGACTAGCGGGGGGGCCAAAAACATTCAGTACTTC
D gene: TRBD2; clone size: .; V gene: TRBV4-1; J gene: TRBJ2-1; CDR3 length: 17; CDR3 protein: CASSPRTSGFGYNEQFF; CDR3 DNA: TGCGCCAGCAGCCCACGGACTAGCGGGTTTGGGTACAATGAGCAGTTCTTC
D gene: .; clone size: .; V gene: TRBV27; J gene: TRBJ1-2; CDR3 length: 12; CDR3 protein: CAVGRGLYGYTF; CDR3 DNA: TGTGCGGTTGGGCGGGGGCTATATGGCTACACCTTC
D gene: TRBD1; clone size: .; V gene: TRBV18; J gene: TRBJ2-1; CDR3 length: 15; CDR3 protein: CASSLQDRVYNEQFF; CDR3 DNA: TGTGCCAGCTCACTTCAGGACAGGGTCTACAATGAGCAGTTCTTC
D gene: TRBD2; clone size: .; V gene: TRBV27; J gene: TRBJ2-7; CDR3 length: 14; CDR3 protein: CASSLREGPYEQYF; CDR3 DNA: TGTGCCAGCAGTCTTCGGGAGGGCCCGTACGAGCAGTACTTC
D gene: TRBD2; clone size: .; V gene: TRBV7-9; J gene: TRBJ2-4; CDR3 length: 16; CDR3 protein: CASSPGTSITKNIQYF; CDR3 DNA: TGTGCCAGCAGCCCGGGGACTAGCATAACCAAAAACATTCAGTACTTC
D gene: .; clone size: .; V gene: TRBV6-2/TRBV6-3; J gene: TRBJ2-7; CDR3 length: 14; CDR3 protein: CASSPGLEPTRQYF; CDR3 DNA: TGTGCCAGCAGTCCCGGACTGGAACCTACGAGGCAGTACTTC
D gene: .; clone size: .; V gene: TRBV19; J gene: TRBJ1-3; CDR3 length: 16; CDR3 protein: CASSRTARTPGNTIYF; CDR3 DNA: TGTGCCAGTAGTAGGACAGCTCGGACGCCTGGAAACACCATATATTTT
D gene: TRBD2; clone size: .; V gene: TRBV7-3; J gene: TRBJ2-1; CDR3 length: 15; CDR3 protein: CASSLGLAGYNEQFF; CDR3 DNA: TGTGCCAGCAGCTTAGGCCTAGCGGGTTACAATGAGCAGTTCTTC
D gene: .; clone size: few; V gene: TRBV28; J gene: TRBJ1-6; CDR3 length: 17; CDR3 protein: CASSPLVRGSYNSPLHF; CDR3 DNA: TGTGCCAGCAGCCCCTTGGTTAGAGGCTCCTATAATTCACCCCTCCACTTT
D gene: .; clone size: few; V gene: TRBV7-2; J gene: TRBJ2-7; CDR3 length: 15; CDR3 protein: CASSLHQAGGVEQYF; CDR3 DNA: TGTGCCAGCAGCTTACACCAAGCGGGCGGCGTCGAGCAGTACTTC
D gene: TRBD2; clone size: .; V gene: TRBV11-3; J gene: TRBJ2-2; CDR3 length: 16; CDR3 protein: CASSARTSMTTGELFF; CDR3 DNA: TGTGCCAGCAGCGCCCGGACTAGCATGACCACCGGGGAGCTGTTTTTT
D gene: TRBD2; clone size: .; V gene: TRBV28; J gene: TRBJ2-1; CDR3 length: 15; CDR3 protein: CASRPTSGSYNEQFF; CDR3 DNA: TGTGCCAGCAGGCCAACTAGCGGGAGTTACAATGAGCAGTTCTTC
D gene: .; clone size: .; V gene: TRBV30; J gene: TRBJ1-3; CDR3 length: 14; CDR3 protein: CAWNWRASGNTIYF; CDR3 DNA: TGTGCCTGGAATTGGAGGGCCTCTGGAAACACCATATATTTT
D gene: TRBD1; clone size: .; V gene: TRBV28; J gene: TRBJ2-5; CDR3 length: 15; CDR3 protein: CASRTTGGAGETQYF; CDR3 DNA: TGTGCCAGCAGGACTACAGGGGGCGCAGGGGAGACCCAGTACTTC
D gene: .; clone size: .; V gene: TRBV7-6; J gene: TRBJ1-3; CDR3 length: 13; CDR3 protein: CASSFGQGNTIYF; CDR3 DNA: TGTGCCAGCAGCTTCGGACAAGGAAACACCATATATTTT
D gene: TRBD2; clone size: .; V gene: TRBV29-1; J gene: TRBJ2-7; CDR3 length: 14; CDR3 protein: CSVKTSRGVYEQYF; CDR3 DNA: TGCAGCGTTAAGACTAGCCGAGGGGTCTACGAGCAGTACTTC
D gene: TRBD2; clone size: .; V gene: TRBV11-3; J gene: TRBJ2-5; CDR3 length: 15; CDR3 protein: CASSSQGLVLETQYF; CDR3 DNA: TGTGCCAGCAGCTCACAGGGACTAGTCTTGGAGACCCAGTACTTC
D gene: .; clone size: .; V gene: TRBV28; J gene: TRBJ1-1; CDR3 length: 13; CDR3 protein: CASSLQFLAEAFF; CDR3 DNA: TGTGCCAGCAGTTTACAATTTTTAGCTGAAGCTTTCTTT
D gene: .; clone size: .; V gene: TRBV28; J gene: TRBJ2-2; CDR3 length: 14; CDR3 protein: CASSLSADTGELFF; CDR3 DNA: TGTGCCAGCAGTCTTAGTGCGGACACCGGGGAGCTGTTTTTT
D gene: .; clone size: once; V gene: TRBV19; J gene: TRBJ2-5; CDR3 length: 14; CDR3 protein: CASSVSGGGETQYF; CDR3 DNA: TGTGCCAGTAGCGTTTCGGGGGGCGGGGAGACCCAGTACTTC
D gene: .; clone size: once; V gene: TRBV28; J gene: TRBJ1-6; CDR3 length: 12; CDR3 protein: CASSSLLETLHF; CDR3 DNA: TGTGCCAGCAGTTCCCTCTTAGAAACCCTCCACTTT
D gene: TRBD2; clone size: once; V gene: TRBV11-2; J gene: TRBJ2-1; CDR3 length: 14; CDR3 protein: CASSLAGGRDEQFF; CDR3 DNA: TGTGCCAGCAGCTTAGCGGGAGGTCGCGATGAGCAGTTCTTC
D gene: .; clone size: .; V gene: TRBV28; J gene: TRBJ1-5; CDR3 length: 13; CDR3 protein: CASTSPGFQPQHF; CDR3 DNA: TGTGCCAGCACATCCCCAGGGTTCCAGCCCCAGCATTTT
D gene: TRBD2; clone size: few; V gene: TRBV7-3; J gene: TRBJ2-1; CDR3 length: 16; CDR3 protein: CASSLRDSGRDNEQFF; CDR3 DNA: TGTGCCAGCAGCTTAAGGGATAGCGGGAGGGACAATGAGCAGTTCTTC
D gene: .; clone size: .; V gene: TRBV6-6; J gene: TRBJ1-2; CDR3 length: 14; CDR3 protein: CASSYSANYYGYTF; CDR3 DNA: TGTGCCAGCAGTTACTCCGCTAATTACTATGGCTACACCTTC